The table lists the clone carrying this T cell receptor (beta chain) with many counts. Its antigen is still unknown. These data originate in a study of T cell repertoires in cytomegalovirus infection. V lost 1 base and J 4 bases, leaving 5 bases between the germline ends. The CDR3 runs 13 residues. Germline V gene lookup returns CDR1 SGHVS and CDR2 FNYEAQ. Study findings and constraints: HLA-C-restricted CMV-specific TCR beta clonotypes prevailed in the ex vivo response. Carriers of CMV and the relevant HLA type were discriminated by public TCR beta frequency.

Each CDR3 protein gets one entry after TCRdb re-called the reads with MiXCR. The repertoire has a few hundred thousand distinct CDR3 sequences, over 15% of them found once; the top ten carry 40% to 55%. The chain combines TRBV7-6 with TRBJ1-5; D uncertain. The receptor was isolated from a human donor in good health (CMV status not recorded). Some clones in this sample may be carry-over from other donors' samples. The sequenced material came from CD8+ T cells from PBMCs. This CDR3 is CASSLGTNQPQHF. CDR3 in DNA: TGTGCCAGCAGCTTAGGAACTAATCAGCCCCAGCATTTT.